This T cell receptor beta chain was identified in a study of T cell responses to AZD1222 COVID-19 vaccine. Only in-frame clones appear in the TCRdb table, and some are missing; sequencing was by immunoSEQ multiplex PCR. This repertoire shows fewer than 200,000 clones, around 88% found once; its top ten account for 0.45% to 0.55%. Germline V gives CDR1 SGDLS, CDR2 YYNGEE. The CDR3 has 17 residues. The V gene end was trimmed by 4 bases and the J gene end by 0 bases; junction bases not matched to a gene: 12. This sample comprised peripheral blood, obtained on day 0 of AZD1222 vaccination. The chain employs TRBV9 and TRBJ2-7, with 8 bases aligning to TRBD1. The clonotype was recovered from an adult in good health. CDR3 residues: CASSRTVTGTGSYEQYF. The CDR3 nucleotides read TGTGCCAGCAGCCGTACGGTGACCGGGACAGGCTCCTACGAGCAGTACTTC.